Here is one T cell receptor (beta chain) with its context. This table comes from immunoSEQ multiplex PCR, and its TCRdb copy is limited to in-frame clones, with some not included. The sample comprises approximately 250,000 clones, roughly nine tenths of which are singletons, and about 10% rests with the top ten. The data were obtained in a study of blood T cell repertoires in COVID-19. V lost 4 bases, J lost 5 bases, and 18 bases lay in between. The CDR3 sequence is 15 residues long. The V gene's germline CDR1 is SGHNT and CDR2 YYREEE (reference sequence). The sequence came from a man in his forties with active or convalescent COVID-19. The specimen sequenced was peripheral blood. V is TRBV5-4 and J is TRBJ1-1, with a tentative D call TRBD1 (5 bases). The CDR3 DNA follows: TGTGCCAGCAGCCCTTGGGGGGGGGAGGAGACTGAAGCTTTCTTT. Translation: CASSPWGGEETEAFF.